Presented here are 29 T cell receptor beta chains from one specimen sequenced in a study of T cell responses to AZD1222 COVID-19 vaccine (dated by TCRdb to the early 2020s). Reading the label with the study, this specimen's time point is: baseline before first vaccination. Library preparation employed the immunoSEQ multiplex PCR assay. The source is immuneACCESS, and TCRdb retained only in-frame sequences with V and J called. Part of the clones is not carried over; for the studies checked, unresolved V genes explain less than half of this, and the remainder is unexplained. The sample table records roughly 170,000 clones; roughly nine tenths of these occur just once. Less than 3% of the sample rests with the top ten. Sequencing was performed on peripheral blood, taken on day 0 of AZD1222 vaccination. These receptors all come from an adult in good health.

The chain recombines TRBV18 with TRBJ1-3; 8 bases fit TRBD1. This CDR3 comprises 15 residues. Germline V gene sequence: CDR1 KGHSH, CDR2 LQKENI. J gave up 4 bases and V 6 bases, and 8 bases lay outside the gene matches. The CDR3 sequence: CASSGGQGEGNTIYF. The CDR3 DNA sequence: TGTGCCAGCTCGGGTGGACAGGGAGAAGGAAACACCATATATTTT.

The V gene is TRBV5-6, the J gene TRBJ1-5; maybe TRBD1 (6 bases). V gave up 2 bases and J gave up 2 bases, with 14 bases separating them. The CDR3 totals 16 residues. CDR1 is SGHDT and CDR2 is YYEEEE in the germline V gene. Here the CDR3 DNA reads TGTGCCAGCAGCTTTTCCGGGGGCGCGGGCAATCAGCCCCAGCATTTT. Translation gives CASSFSGGAGNQPQHF.

The CDR3 DNA reads TGTGCCAGCATAACTAGCGGGAGGGCCAACTACAATGAGCAGTTCTTC. Translation gives CASITSGRANYNEQFF. J is TRBJ2-1 and V is TRBV28; 13 positions agree with TRBD2. The CDR3 is made up of 16 amino acids. Per the germline V gene, CDR1 is MDHEN and CDR2 is SYDVKM. J gave up 3 bases and V 7 bases, and 6 bases lay outside the gene matches. Full variable domain (outside the CDR3, taken from reference TRBV28 and TRBJ2-1): DVKVTQSSRYLVKRTGEKVFLECVQDMDHENMFWYRQDPGLGLRLIYFSYDVKMKEKGDIPEGYSVSREKKERFSLILESASTNQTSMYLCASITSGRANYNEQFFGPGTRLTVL.

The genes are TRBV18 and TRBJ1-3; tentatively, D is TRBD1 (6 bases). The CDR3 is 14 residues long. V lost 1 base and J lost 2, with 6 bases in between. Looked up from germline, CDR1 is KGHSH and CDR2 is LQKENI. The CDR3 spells CASSPRTAGNTIYF. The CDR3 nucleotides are TGTGCCAGCTCACCACGGACAGCTGGAAACACCATATATTTT.

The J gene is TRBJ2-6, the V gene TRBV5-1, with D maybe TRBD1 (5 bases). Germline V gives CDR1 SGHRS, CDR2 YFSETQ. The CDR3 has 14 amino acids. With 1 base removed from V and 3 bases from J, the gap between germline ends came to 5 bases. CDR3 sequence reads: CASSLTGGANVLTF. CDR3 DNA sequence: TGCGCCAGCAGCTTGACAGGTGGGGCCAACGTCCTGACTTTC.

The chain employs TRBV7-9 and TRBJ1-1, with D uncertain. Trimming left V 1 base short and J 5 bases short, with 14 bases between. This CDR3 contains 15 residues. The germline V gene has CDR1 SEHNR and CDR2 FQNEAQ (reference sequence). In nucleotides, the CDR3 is TGTGCCAGCAGCTTAGTTGGAGGTCGGAAAACTGAAGCTTTCTTT. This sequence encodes CASSLVGGRKTEAFF.

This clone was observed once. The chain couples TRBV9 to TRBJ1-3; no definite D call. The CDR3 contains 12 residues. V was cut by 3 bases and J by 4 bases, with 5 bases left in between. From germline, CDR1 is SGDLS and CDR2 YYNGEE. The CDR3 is CASSGPGNTIYF. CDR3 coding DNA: TGTGCCAGCAGCGGCCCGGGAAACACCATATATTTT.

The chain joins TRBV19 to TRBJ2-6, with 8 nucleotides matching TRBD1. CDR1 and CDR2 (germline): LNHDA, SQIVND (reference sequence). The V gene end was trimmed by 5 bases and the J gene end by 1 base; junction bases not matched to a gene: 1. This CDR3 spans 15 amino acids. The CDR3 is CASSDRGSGANVLTF. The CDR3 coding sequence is TGTGCCAGTAGTGACAGGGGATCTGGGGCCAACGTCCTGACTTTC.

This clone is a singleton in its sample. The CDR3 DNA reads as TGTGCCAGCAGTTTAATGGCAGGGGGCACGCAGCCCCAGCATTTT. Residues: CASSLMAGGTQPQHF. This chain links TRBV27 with TRBJ1-5; the match to TRBD1 covers 8 bases. Germline CDR1 reads MNHEY; CDR2 reads SMNVEV (reference sequence). CDR3 length: 15 residues. V gave up 2 bases and J gave up 7 bases; unmatched junction bases: 7.

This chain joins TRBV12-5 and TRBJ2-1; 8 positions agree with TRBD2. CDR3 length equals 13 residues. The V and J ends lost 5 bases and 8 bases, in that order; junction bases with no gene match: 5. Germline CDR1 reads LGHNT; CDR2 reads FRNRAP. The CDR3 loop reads CASGKGLGDEQFF. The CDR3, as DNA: TGTGCTAGTGGTAAGGGACTAGGGGATGAGCAGTTCTTC.

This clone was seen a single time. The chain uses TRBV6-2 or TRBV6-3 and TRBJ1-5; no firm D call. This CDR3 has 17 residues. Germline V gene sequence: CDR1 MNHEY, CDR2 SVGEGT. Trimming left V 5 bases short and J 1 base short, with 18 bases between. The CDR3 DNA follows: TGTGCCAGCAGTCGGCGGCATGCCGACGGGAGCAATCAGCCCCAGCATTTT. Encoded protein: CASSRRHADGSNQPQHF.

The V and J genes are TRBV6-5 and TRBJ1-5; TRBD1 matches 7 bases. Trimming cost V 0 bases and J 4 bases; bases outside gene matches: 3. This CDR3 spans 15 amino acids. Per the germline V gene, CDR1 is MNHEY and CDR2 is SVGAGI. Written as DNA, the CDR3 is TGTGCCAGCAGTTACTCGAAACAGGGGAATCAGCCCCAGCATTTT. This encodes CASSYSKQGNQPQHF.

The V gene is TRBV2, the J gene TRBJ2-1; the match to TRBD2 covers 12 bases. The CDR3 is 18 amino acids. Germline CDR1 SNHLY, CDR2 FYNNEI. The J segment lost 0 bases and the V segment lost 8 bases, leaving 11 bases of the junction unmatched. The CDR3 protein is CASPTGTSGFSSYNEQFF. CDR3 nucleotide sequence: TGTGCCAGCCCAACCGGGACTAGCGGGTTTAGCTCCTACAATGAGCAGTTCTTC. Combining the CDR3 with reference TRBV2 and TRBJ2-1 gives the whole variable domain EPEVTQTPSHQVTQMGQEVILRCVPISNHLYFYWYRQILGQKVEFLVSFYNNEISEKSEIFDDQFSVERPDGSNFTLKIRSTKLEDSAMYFCASPTGTSGFSSYNEQFFGPGTRLTVL.

CDR3: CASSLKFSDRRLNEQYF. CDR3 DNA: TGTGCCAGCAGCCTAAAATTTTCCGACCGGCGACTCAACGAGCAGTACTTC. The chain is built from TRBV28 and TRBJ2-7; D unresolved. Germline V lookup: CDR1 MDHEN, CDR2 SYDVKM. The V and J ends lost 6 bases and 5 bases respectively, with 26 bases between them. The CDR3 length is 17 residues.

The CDR3 sequence is CASSPRQGTNQPQHF. The CDR3 DNA is TGTGCCAGCTCCCCGCGACAGGGGACAAATCAGCCCCAGCATTTT. The V and J genes are TRBV18 and TRBJ1-5; 8 positions agree with TRBD1. Germline loops: CDR1 KGHSH, CDR2 LQKENI. The CDR3 is 15 residues long. The V segment lost 6 bases and the J segment 4 bases; nucleotides outside the gene matches: 8.

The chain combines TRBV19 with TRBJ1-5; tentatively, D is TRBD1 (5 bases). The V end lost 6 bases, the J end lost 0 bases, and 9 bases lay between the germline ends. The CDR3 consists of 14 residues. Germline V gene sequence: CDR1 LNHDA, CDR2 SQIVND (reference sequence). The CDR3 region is CASSWQGSNQPQHF. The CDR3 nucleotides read TGTGCCAGTAGCTGGCAGGGTAGCAATCAGCCCCAGCATTTT.

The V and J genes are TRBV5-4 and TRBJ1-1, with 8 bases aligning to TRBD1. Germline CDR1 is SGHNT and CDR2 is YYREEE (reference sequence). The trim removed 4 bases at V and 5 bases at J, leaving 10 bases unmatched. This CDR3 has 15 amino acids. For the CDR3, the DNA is TGTGCCAGCAGCCCTGGAGGGACAGGTAAAACTGAAGCTTTCTTT. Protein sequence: CASSPGGTGKTEAFF.

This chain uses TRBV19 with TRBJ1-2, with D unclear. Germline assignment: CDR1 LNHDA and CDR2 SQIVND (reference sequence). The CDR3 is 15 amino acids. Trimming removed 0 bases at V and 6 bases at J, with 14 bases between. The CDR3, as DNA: TGTGCCAGTAGTATAGACTGGGCCTCGCGGGATGGCTACACCTTC. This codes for CASSIDWASRDGYTF.

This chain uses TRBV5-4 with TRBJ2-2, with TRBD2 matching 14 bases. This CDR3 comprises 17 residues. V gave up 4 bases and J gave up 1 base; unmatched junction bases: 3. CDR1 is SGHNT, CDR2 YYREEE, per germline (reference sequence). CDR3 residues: CASSRGTSGRNTGELFF. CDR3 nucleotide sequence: TGTGCCAGCAGCAGGGGGACTAGCGGGAGGAACACCGGGGAGCTGTTTTTT.

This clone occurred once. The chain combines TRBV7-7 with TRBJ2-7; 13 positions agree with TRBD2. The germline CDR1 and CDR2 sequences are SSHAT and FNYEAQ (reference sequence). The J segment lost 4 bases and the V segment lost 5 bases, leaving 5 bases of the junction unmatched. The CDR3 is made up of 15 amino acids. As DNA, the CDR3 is TGTGCCAGCAGCATTGGACTAGCGGGAGCATACGAGCAGTACTTC. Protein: CASSIGLAGAYEQYF.

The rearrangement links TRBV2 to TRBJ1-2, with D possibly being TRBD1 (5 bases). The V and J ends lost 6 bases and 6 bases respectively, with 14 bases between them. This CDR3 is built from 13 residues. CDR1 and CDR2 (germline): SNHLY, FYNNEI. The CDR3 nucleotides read TGTGCCAGCAGCGGGACTGCGGGCGATGGCTACACCTTC. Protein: CASSGTAGDGYTF.

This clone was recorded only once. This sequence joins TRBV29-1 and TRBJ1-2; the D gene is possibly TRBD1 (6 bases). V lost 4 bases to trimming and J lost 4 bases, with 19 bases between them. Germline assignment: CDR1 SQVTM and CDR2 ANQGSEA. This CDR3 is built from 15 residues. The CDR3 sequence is CSVAARGIDGYGYTF. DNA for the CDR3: TGCAGCGTTGCGGCCAGGGGAATAGATGGCTATGGCTACACCTTC.

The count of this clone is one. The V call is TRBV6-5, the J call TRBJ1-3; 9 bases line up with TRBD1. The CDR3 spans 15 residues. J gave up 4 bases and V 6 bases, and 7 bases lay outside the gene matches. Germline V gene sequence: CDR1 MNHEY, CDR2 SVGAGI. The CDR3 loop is CASRLRGTGGNTIYF. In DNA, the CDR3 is TGTGCCAGCAGACTCCGCGGGACAGGGGGAAACACCATATATTTT.

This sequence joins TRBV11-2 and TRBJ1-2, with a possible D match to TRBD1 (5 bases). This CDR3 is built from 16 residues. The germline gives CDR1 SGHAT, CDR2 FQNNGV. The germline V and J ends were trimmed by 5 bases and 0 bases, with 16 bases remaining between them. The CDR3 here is CASSLEGRVSNYGYTF. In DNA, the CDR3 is TGTGCCAGCAGCCTTGAGGGGCGGGTCTCTAACTATGGCTACACCTTC.

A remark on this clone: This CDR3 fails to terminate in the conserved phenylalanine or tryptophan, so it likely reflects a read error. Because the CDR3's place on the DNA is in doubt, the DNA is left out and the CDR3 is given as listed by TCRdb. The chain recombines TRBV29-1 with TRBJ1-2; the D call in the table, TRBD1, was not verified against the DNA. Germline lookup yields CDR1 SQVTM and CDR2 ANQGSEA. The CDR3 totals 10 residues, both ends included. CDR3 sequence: CSITYRVDLR.

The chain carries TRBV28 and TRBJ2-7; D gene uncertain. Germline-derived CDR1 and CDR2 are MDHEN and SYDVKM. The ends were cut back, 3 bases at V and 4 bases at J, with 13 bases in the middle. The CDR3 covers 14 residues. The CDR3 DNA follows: TGTGCCAGCAGTTTTACATCCCTATTGTACGAGCAGTACTTC. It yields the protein CASSFTSLLYEQYF. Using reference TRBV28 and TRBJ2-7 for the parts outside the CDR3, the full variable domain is DVKVTQSSRYLVKRTGEKVFLECVQDMDHENMFWYRQDPGLGLRLIYFSYDVKMKEKGDIPEGYSVSREKKERFSLILESASTNQTSMYLCASSFTSLLYEQYFGPGTRLTVT.

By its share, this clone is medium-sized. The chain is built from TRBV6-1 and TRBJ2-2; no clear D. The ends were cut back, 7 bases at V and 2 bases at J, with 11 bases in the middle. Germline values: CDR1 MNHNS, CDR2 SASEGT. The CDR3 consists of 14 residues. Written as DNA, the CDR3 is TGTGCCAGCAAAGGTGGTGGAAACACCGGGGAGCTGTTTTTT. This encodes CASKGGGNTGELFF.

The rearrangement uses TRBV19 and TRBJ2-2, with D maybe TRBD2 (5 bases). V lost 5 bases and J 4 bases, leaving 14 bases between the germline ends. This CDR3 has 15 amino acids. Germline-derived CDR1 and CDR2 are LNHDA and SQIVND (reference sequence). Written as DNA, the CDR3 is TGTGCCAGTAGTGGGTGGGAGTCGGGCACCGGGGAGCTGTTTTTT. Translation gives CASSGWESGTGELFF.

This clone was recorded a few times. The CDR3: CASSPQGGAGDTQYF. The CDR3 region has the DNA TGTGCCAGCAGTCCCCAAGGGGGAGCCGGAGATACGCAGTATTTT. The chain has TRBV3-1 (or the pseudogene TRBV3-2) and TRBJ2-3; maybe TRBD1 (6 bases). Trimming removed 6 bases at V and 5 bases at J, with 18 bases between. The CDR3 sequence is 15 residues long. Germline assignment: CDR1 LGHDT and CDR2 YNNKEL (reference sequence).